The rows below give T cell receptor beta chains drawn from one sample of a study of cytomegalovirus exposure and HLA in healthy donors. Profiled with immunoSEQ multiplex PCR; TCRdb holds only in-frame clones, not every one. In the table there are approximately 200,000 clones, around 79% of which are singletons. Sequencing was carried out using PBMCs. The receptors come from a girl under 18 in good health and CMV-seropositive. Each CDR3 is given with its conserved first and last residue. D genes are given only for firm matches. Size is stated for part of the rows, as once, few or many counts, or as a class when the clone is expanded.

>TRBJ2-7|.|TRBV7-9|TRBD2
TGTGCCAGCAGCTTAGACCCCGGGGGGGCATACGAGCAGTACTTC
CASSLDPGGAYEQYF
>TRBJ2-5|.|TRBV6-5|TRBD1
TGTGCCAGCAAGGATGGACAGGGCTGGGAGACCCAGTACTTC
CASKDGQGWETQYF
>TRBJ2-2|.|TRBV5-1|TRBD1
TGCGCCAGCAGGGGACAGGGGACCGGGGAGCTGTTTTTT
CASRGQGTGELFF
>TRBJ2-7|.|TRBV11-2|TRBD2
TGTGCCAGCAGCCATATAGCGGGGCGATCCTACGAGCAGTACTTC
CASSHIAGRSYEQYF
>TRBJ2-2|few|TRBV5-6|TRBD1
TGTGCCAGCAGCTTCGGCGGTTTGGGACAGGGGGCGAGCGGGGAGCTGTTTTTT
CASSFGGLGQGASGELFF
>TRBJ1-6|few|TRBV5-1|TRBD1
TGCGCCAGCAGCTTGGGACAGGGCCCTCGACTTTATAATTCACCCCTCCACTTT
CASSLGQGPRLYNSPLHF
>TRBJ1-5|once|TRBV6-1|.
TGTGCCAGCCGGGATGAAGGGCGGGTGGGGCCCCAGCATTTT
CASRDEGRVGPQHF
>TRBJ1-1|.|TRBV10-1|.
TGCGCCAGCAGACCGACGGGAGGATCTGAAGCTTTCTTT
CASRPTGGSEAFF
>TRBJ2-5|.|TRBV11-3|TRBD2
TGTGCCAGCAGCCCTGGCCTAGCGGGGGGGCCGGAGACCCAGTACTTC
CASSPGLAGGPETQYF
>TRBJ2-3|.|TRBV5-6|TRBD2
TGTGCCAGCAGCACATTCCCGGCGGGGGACTACCCAGATACGCAGTATTTT
CASSTFPAGDYPDTQYF
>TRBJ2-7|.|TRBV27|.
TGTGCCAGCAGTTTTTCAGGGGCCGCGTCCTACGAGCAGTACTTC
CASSFSGAASYEQYF
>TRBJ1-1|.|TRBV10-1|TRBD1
TGCGCCAGCAGTGGAGACAGGGAAAATGATGAAGCTTTCTTT
CASSGDRENDEAFF
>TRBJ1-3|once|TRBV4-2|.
TGTGCCAGCAGCCGAGGCGGGCAAATCTCTGGAAACACCATATATTTT
CASSRGGQISGNTIYF
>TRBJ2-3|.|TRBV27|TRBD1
TGTGCCAGCAGTGGAGGGACAGGGGTCAACCCAATAATAGATACGCAGTATTTT
CASSGGTGVNPIIDTQYF
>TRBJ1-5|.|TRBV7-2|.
TGTGCCAGCAGCTTAGTGGGGCCAGGGAACCAGCCCCAGCATTTT
CASSLVGPGNQPQHF
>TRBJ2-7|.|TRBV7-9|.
TGTGCCAGCAGCCCGACGACAGGCCTCTACGAGCAGTACTTC
CASSPTTGLYEQYF
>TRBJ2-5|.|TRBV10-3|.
TGTGCCATCGCTTCGGGACTCCAAGAGACCCAGTACTTC
CAIASGLQETQYF
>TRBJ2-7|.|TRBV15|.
TGTGCCACCAGCAGACTTGACAGTTCTACGCAGCAGTACTTC
CATSRLDSSTQQYF
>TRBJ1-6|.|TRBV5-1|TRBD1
TGCGCCAGCAGCTTGGCCAGTACACAGGGGATTGGATCACCCCTCCACTTT
CASSLASTQGIGSPLHF
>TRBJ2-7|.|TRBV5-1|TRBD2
TGCGCCAGCAGCTTGAACGGGGGGTCTGCCGAGCAGTACTTC
CASSLNGGSAEQYF
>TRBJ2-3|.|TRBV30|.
TGTGCCTGGAGTAACATAGGAGGAGCAGATACGCAGTATTTT
CAWSNIGGADTQYF
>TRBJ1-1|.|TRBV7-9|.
TGTGCCAGCAGCCCTCGAGGTGAAGACACTGAAGCTTTCTTT
CASSPRGEDTEAFF
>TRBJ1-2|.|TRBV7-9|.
TGTGCCAGCAGCTTAAAAACATCAGCGGGGTTCTCCTTC
CASSLKTSAGFSF
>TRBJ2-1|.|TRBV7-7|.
TGTGCCAGCAGCCCCAGTCGAAGCAATGAGCAGTTCTTC
CASSPSRSNEQFF
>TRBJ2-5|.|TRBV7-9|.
TGTGCCAGCAGCCTGGAACGGGGTCAAGAGACCCAGTACTTC
CASSLERGQETQYF
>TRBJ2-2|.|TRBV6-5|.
TGTGCCAGCAGTTACTACAGCTCAAGCGGGGAGCTGTTTTTT
CASSYYSSSGELFF
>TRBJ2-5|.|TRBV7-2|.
TGTGCCAGCAGCCTGGCAGGGTGGCAAGAGACCCAGTACTTC
CASSLAGWQETQYF
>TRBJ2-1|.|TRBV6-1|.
TGTGCCAGCAGTGAACAGGGGGGCTCCTACAATGAGCAGTTCTTC
CASSEQGGSYNEQFF
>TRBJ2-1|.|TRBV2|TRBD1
TGTGCCATCCCGGGACAGGAGCAGCCATTGTACTACAATGAGCAGTTCTTC
CAIPGQEQPLYYNEQFF
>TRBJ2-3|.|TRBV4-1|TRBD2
TGCGCCAGCAGCCAAGGGCTAGCGGGGGGGGCACGAGATACGCAGTATTTT
CASSQGLAGGARDTQYF
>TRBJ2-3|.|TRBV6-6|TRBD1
TGTGCCAGCAGGCCTAGGACAGGGCGCACAGATACGCAGTATTTT
CASRPRTGRTDTQYF
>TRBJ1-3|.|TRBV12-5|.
TGTGCTAGTGGTTTGTACCCAGGTCCCCACTCTGGAAACACCATATATTTT
CASGLYPGPHSGNTIYF
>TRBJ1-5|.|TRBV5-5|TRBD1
TGTGCCAGCAGCTTGGACTTGGGACAGGTGCCCCAGCATTTT
CASSLDLGQVPQHF
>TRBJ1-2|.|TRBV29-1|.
TGCAGCGCTCCTTTCCCCCCCTATGGCTACACCTTC
CSAPFPPYGYTF
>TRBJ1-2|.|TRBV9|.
TGTGCCAGCAGCGTAGACGGTACGAACTATGGCTACACCTTC
CASSVDGTNYGYTF
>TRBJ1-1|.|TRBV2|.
TGTGCCAGCAGCGCGGCCCTCCCAGGGGCTGAAGCTTTCTTT
CASSAALPGAEAFF
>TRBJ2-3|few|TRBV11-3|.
TGTGCCAGCAGCTCGGGACTCCTACCTCCTAGCACAGATACGCAGTATTTT
CASSSGLLPPSTDTQYF
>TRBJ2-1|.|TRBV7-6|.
TGTGCCAGCAGCAATCCTACGGGGAGGCACAATGAGCAGTTCTTC
CASSNPTGRHNEQFF
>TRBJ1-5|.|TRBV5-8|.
TGTGCCAGCCTACTCGTAGTAAGCCTTAGCGATCAGCCCCAGCATTTT
CASLLVVSLSDQPQHF
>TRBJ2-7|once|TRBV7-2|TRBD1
TGTGCCAGCAGCGTCCAGGGGGCGGGGTACGAGCAGTACTTC
CASSVQGAGYEQYF
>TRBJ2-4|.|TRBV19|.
TGTGCCAGTAGGCACAACAGGAAAAACATTCAGTACTTC
CASRHNRKNIQYF
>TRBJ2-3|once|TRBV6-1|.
TGTGCCAGCAGGATTACAACAGATACGCAGTATTTT
CASRITTDTQYF
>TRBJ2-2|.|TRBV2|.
TGTGCCAGGGGGGCGCCAGGGAGAGGAGTAGCCGCCGGGGAGCTGTTTTTT
CARGAPGRGVAAGELFF